The rows below give T cell receptor beta chains drawn from one sample of a study of cytomegalovirus exposure and HLA in healthy donors. Using immunoSEQ multiplex PCR, the repertoire was profiled, and TCRdb retains in-frame clones only, with some absent. The sample lists fewer than 70,000 clones, 65% to 70% occurring once. Sequencing was performed on PBMCs. The receptors come from a male donor in good health and CMV-seropositive. Each CDR3 is given with its conserved first and last residue. Each record gives: D gene, J gene, V gene, clone size, CDR3 protein, CDR3 DNA. A D gene is named only where the DNA matches it firmly. Size tells how often a clone was seen (once, few, many) or the class of an expanded clone, and some rows leave it out.

D gene: TRBD2
J gene: TRBJ2-7
V gene: TRBV18
clone size: -
CDR3 protein: CASSPQTSGSKLGEQYF
CDR3 DNA: TGTGCCAGCTCACCCCAGACTAGCGGGAGCAAATTAGGCGAGCAGTACTTC

D gene: -
J gene: TRBJ2-2
V gene: TRBV21-1
clone size: -
CDR3 protein: CASRTWGGTGELFF
CDR3 DNA: TGTGCCAGCAGAACGTGGGGGGGAACCGGGGAGCTGTTTTTT

D gene: -
J gene: TRBJ2-5
V gene: TRBV4-1
clone size: -
CDR3 protein: CASSPWEPHATQYF
CDR3 DNA: TGCGCCAGCAGCCCCTGGGAGCCGCATGCGACCCAGTACTTC

D gene: -
J gene: TRBJ1-4
V gene: TRBV5-1
clone size: -
CDR3 protein: CASSPEITNEKLFF
CDR3 DNA: TGCGCCAGCAGCCCGGAGATTACTAATGAAAAACTGTTTTTT

D gene: -
J gene: TRBJ2-7
V gene: TRBV30
clone size: few
CDR3 protein: CAWSVGGYSYEQYF
CDR3 DNA: TGTGCCTGGAGTGTAGGCGGGTACTCCTACGAGCAGTACTTC

D gene: TRBD1
J gene: TRBJ2-7
V gene: TRBV13
clone size: -
CDR3 protein: CASSGTGGKYEQYF
CDR3 DNA: TGTGCCAGCAGCGGGACAGGGGGCAAGTACGAGCAGTACTTC

D gene: TRBD1
J gene: TRBJ2-2
V gene: TRBV6-1
clone size: -
CDR3 protein: CASETGTGDTGELFF
CDR3 DNA: TGTGCCAGCGAAACCGGGACAGGAGACACCGGGGAGCTGTTTTTT

D gene: -
J gene: TRBJ2-7
V gene: TRBV19
clone size: -
CDR3 protein: CASSPLQGAGEQYF
CDR3 DNA: TGTGCCAGTAGTCCCTTGCAGGGAGCGGGTGAGCAGTACTTC

D gene: -
J gene: TRBJ1-1
V gene: TRBV30
clone size: -
CDR3 protein: CAWDGGLMNTEAFF
CDR3 DNA: TGTGCCTGGGACGGAGGACTGATGAACACTGAAGCTTTCTTT

D gene: -
J gene: TRBJ1-1
V gene: TRBV6-1
clone size: -
CDR3 protein: CASRDQGSTEAFF
CDR3 DNA: TGTGCCAGCAGAGACCAGGGTTCGACTGAAGCTTTCTTT

D gene: TRBD1
J gene: TRBJ1-3
V gene: TRBV2
clone size: -
CDR3 protein: CASSDRTGLSGNTIYF
CDR3 DNA: TGTGCCAGCAGTGACCGGACAGGACTCTCTGGAAACACCATATATTTT

D gene: -
J gene: TRBJ1-5
V gene: TRBV6-6
clone size: -
CDR3 protein: CASSYTGSSSNQPQHF
CDR3 DNA: TGTGCCAGCAGTTACACCGGGTCTTCAAGCAATCAGCCCCAGCATTTT